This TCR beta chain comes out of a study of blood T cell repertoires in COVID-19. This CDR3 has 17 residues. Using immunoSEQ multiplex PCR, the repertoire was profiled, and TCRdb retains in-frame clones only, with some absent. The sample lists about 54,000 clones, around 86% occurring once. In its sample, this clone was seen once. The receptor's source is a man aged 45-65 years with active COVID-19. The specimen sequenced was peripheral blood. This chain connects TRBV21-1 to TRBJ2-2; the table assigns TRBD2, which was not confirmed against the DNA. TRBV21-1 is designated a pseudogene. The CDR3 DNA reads TGTGCCAGCAGCCCCCGTCAGGGAGGAAAGAACACCGGGGAGCTGTTTTTT. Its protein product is CASSPRQGGKNTGELFF.